These 13 T cell receptor beta chains were all obtained from the same sample, sequenced in a study of T cells after yellow fever vaccination. Using its own MiXCR run on the 5' RACE reads, TCRdb lists one record per CDR3 protein. Among about 160,000 distinct CDR3 sequences listed, about a tenth were seen once. Specimen: CD8+ T cells sorted from PBMCs, collected 45 days after the yellow fever booster vaccination. The source is a man aged 18 to 29 who received the YFV17D yellow fever vaccine.

The V call is TRBV6-5, the J call TRBJ2-3; 9 nucleotides line up with TRBD1. The CDR3 has 15 amino acids. The ends lost 5 bases at V and 5 bases at J; junction bases unmatched: 8. Germline V CDR1 and CDR2: MNHEY, SVGAGI. The CDR3 DNA sequence: TGTGCCAGCAGTGCCCGGGACAGGGAGGTAGATACGCAGTATTTT. Translation gives CASSARDREVDTQYF.

V usage is TRBV7-9 and J usage is TRBJ1-1; 8 bases agree with TRBD1. This CDR3 is 17 amino acids long. With V trimmed by 4 bases and J by 0 bases, 10 bases remained unmatched. Germline V gene sequence: CDR1 SEHNR, CDR2 FQNEAQ (reference sequence). The chain's CDR3 is CASSSSNRGTVNTEAFF. CDR3 in DNA: TGTGCCAGCAGCTCCTCGAACAGGGGGACGGTGAACACTGAAGCTTTCTTT.

The chain combines TRBV6-2 or TRBV6-3 with TRBJ1-5, with D unresolved. The CDR3 covers 15 residues. Germline CDR1 and CDR2: MNHEY and SVGEGT. V dropped 4 bases and J dropped 5 bases, with 15 bases sitting between them. CDR3 protein: CASSFSLGSDQPQHF. CDR3 nucleotides: TGTGCCAGCAGTTTTTCCCTCGGGTCAGATCAGCCCCAGCATTTT.

This clonotype was counted a few times. The chain couples TRBV6-2 or TRBV6-3 to TRBJ2-1; 8 positions match TRBD1. CDR3 size: 16 residues. Germline lookup yields CDR1 MNHEY and CDR2 SVGEGT. Germline trimming cut 2 bases from V and 8 bases from J; bases unmatched to any gene: 11. The CDR3 DNA is TGTGCCAGCAGTTACCCAGACAGGGGCGTCCCGGATGAGCAGTTCTTC. Its translation is CASSYPDRGVPDEQFF.

The chain carries TRBV27 and TRBJ1-4; D remains unclear. The CDR3 is 12 amino acids. Per germline, CDR1 MNHEY and CDR2 SMNVEV (reference sequence). Trimming shortened V by 10 bases and J by 7 bases, and 13 bases separated the two germline ends. CDR3 loop: CATGPTGEKLFF. The CDR3 DNA reads TGTGCCACCGGTCCAACGGGTGAAAAACTGTTTTTT. The full variable domain, its missing parts supplied by reference TRBV27 and TRBJ1-4, is EAQVTQNPRYLITVTGKKLTVTCSQNMNHEYMSWYRQDPGLGLRQIYYSMNVEVTDKGDVPEGYKVSRKEKRNFPLILESPSPNQTSLYFCATGPTGEKLFFGSGTQLSVL.

The chain has TRBV7-6 and TRBJ2-5; D possibly uses TRBD1 or TRBD2 (5 bases each). Germline V gene data show CDR1 as SGHVS and CDR2 as FNYEAQ. This CDR3 spans 14 amino acids. The V gene lost 4 bases and the J gene lost 4 bases, with 13 bases spanning the gap. The CDR3 DNA reads as TGTGCCAGCAGCTGGGGACCGGCCCGAGAGACCCAGTACTTC. The encoded protein is CASSWGPARETQYF.

This clonotype was seen repeatedly, ten times or more. V and J are TRBV11-2 and TRBJ1-1; no firm D call. CDR1 is SGHAT and CDR2 is FQNNGV in the germline V gene. The CDR3 is 13 amino acids. The V end was cut by 5 bases, the J end by 8 bases, with 15 bases between. The CDR3 reads CASSPLQADEAFF. DNA for the CDR3: TGTGCCAGCAGCCCCCTCCAAGCCGACGAAGCTTTCTTT. The whole variable domain, filled in from reference TRBV11-2 and TRBJ1-1, reads EAGVAQSPRYKIIEKRQSVAFWCNPISGHATLYWYQQILGQGPKLLIQFQNNGVVDDSQLPKDRFSAERLKGVDSTLKIQPAKLEDSAVYLCASSPLQADEAFFGQGTRLTVV.

This clonotype occurred a few times. V is TRBV4-1 and J is TRBJ2-5; D ambiguous. Germline V lookup: CDR1 MGHRA, CDR2 YSYEKL. Trimming took 4 bases from V and 6 from J, leaving 18 bases between them. This CDR3 contains 15 residues. CDR3 nucleotides: TGCGCCAGCAGCCCAAACCAGGCGTCTCGGAAGACCCAGTACTTC. Translated: CASSPNQASRKTQYF.

This clonotype was detected only a few times. The chain has TRBV27 and TRBJ2-3, with D possibly matching TRBD1 (6 bases). Germline V gene lookup returns CDR1 MNHEY and CDR2 SMNVEV (reference sequence). This CDR3 is 14 amino acids long. V lost 6 bases and J lost 1, with 11 bases in between. The CDR3 nucleotides read TGTGCCAGCAGAGGGGGTAGGGGCACAGATACGCAGTATTTT. Its translation: CASRGGRGTDTQYF.

This clonotype occurred once. This chain connects TRBV28 to TRBJ2-1; weak D call: TRBD1 (5 bases). The CDR3 is 14 residues long. V dropped 5 bases and J dropped 7 bases, with 15 bases sitting between them. The germline V gene has CDR1 MDHEN and CDR2 SYDVKM. The CDR3 sequence is CASSPPQGGNEQFF. The CDR3 nucleotides read TGTGCCAGCAGTCCCCCGCAGGGTGGGAATGAGCAGTTCTTC.

The table lists this clonotype with a few counts. This chain uses TRBV6-2 or TRBV6-3 with TRBJ2-1; D gene unclear. V was clipped by 3 bases and J by 2 bases, with 5 bases between them. CDR1 and CDR2 from the germline V gene are MNHEY and SVGEGT. This CDR3 spans 13 amino acids. DNA of the CDR3: TGTGCCAGCAGTTATGATGCCTACAATGAGCAGTTCTTC. The encoded protein is CASSYDAYNEQFF.

This clonotype was counted between two and nine times. The chain uses TRBV4-2 and TRBJ2-4; D may be TRBD2 (7 bases). Looked up from germline, CDR1 is LGHNA and CDR2 is YNFKEQ. V was shortened by 6 bases and J by 2 bases, with 14 bases between the two germline ends. This CDR3 is 15 amino acids long. The CDR3 nucleotides are TGTGCCAGCAGACCCAAGGGGGGGCCCAAAAACATTCAGTACTTC. Protein product: CASRPKGGPKNIQYF.

This clonotype was counted between two and nine times. The chain recombines TRBV6-2 or TRBV6-3 with TRBJ2-2, with D unclear. Germline lookup yields CDR1 MNHEY and CDR2 SVGEGT. Trimming stripped 1 base from V and 4 bases from J, with 7 bases between. The CDR3 extends over 14 amino acids. CDR3 bases: TGTGCCAGCAGTTACTTAGAGTCCACCGGGGAGCTGTTTTTT. It translates to CASSYLESTGELFF.